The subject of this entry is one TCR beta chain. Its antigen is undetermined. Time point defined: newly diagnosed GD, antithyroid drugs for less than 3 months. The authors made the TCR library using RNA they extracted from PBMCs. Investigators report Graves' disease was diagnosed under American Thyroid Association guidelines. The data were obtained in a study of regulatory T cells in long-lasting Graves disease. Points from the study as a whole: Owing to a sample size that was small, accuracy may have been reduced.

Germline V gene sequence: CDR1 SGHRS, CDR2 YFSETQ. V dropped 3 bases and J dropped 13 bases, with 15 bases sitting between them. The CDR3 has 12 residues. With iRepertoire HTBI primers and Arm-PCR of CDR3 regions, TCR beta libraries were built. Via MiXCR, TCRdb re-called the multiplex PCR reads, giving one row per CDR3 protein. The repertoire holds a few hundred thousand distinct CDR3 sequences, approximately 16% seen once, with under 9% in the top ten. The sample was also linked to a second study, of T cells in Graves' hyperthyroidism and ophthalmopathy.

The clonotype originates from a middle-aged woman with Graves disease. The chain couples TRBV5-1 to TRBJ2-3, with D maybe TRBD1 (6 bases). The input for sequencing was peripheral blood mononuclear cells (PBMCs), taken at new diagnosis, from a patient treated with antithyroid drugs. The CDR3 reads CASSWSGWDKYF. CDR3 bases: TGCGCCAGCAGCTGGTCAGGTTGGGACAAGTATTTT.